A single T cell receptor beta chain is shown here with its context. This sample was taken from a study of T cells in Graves' hyperthyroidism and ophthalmopathy. RNA transcripts gave rise to amplified TCR beta CDR3 regions. Using the HTBI primer set, a first-round RT-PCR was run on the TCR CDR3. TCRdb re-analysed the multiplex PCR reads in MiXCR, keeping a single row per CDR3 protein. The sample yields 490,000 or so distinct CDR3 sequences, about 22% seen once. The study included ophthalmopathy patients with Clinical Activity Score at least 3, NOSPECS grade at least 4 and duration under 3 months. Uncontrolled infections, other autoimmune diseases, pregnancy or lactation led to exclusion of patients. Extraction of PBMCs used 10 ml of fresh peripheral blood. V was cut by 8 bases and J by 9 bases, with 20 bases left in between. Germline lookup yields CDR1 SGHTA and CDR2 FQGTGA. This CDR3 has 14 amino acids.

The V gene is TRBV7-3, the J gene TRBJ2-1; a possible D gene is TRBD2 (7 bases). The specimen sequenced was blood. The origin of this receptor is a woman in her 70s with Graves' ophthalmopathy. The CDR3 sequence is CASSKGGGLSEQFF. The CDR3 DNA is TGTGCCAGCTCCAAGGGGGGAGGGTTAAGTGAGCAGTTCTTC.